This T cell receptor beta chain derives from a study of identical twins. Study results and limitations: Beta out-of-frame sequences showed weaker excess sharing between twins. Within cord blood, abundant beta clonotypes carried fewer insertions, but memory repertoires showed no such trend.

The sample holds a few counts of this clonotype. Its antigen is undetermined. V gave up 7 bases and J gave up 1 base, with 18 bases separating them. The germline CDR1 and CDR2 sequences are SEHNR and FQNEAQ (reference sequence). This CDR3 contains 16 residues. It was template switching that added a universal primer site, and there were unique molecular identifiers on the cDNA. Each CDR3 protein is one row after TCRdb ran MiXCR on the 5' RACE reads. The sample lists more than 250,000 distinct CDR3 sequences; around 8.8% were seen once. This same sample was also part of a study on yellow fever vaccine responses in identical twins.

The sample taken for sequencing was memory (CD45RO+) T cells sorted from blood. The gene calls are TRBV7-9 and TRBJ2-3; tentatively, D is TRBD2 (6 bases). The origin of this receptor is a woman aged 18-29 years in good health. CDR3 DNA sequence: TGTGCCAGCACCAAAGGGGTAGCGGTCCGCACAGATACGCAGTATTTT. This sequence encodes CASTKGVAVRTDTQYF. The entire variable domain, with the rest obtained from reference TRBV7-9 and TRBJ2-3, is as follows: DTGVSQNPRHKITKRGQNVTFRCDPISEHNRLYWYRQTLGQGPEFLTYFQNEAQLEKSRLLSDRFSAERPKGSFSTLEIQRTEQGDSAMYLCASTKGVAVRTDTQYFGPGTRLTVL.